This is a list of T cell receptor beta chains from one sample in a study of lymphopenia after photon versus proton radiotherapy. The table came from immunoSEQ multiplex PCR; TCRdb's copy has only in-frame clones and leaves some out. The sample includes around 25,000 clones, around 84% of them seen just once. The source material was peripheral blood, sampled from a patient treated with photon-based radiotherapy. The source of these receptors is a man aged 60-69 years with pancreatic cancer. CDR3s include the opening cysteine and the closing phenylalanine or tryptophan. The D gene is left open where the match is weak. Only part of the rows carry a size: once, few, many, or a class if the clone is expanded.

>TRBJ2-2|TRBV9|NA|NA
TGTGCCAGCAGCGTAGATTCAGCAAACACCGGGGAGCTGTTTTTT
CASSVDSANTGELFF
>TRBJ2-5|TRBV7-8|once|TRBD2
TGTGCCAGCAGCTTAGAGCTAGCGGGGGGGTTAAAGACCCAGTACTTC
CASSLELAGGLKTQYF
>TRBJ1-4|TRBV7-2|NA|NA
TGTGCCAGCAGCTTAGCTGGGGGTAATGAAAAACTGTTTTTT
CASSLAGGNEKLFF
>TRBJ1-6|TRBV19|medium-sized|NA
TGTGCCAGTAGTACCCCGGAGGGGTATAATTCACCCCTCCACTTT
CASSTPEGYNSPLHF
>TRBJ2-7|TRBV6-7|NA|NA
TGTGCCAGCAGTTATTGGGGCGAGCAGTACTTC
CASSYWGEQYF
>TRBJ1-6|TRBV7-4|NA|TRBD1
TGTGCCAGCAGCTTGAGACCCGACAGGGATCACCTCCACTTT
CASSLRPDRDHLHF
>TRBJ1-3|TRBV9|NA|NA
TGTGCCAGCAGTCTCGACGGCAACTCTGGAAACACCATATATTTT
CASSLDGNSGNTIYF
>TRBJ2-2|TRBV7-8|once|TRBD2
TGTGCCAGCAGCGCCGGACTAGGGGTGAACACCGGGGAGCTGTTTTTT
CASSAGLGVNTGELFF
>TRBJ2-1|TRBV9|NA|NA
TGTGCCAGCAGCGTGGGGACCGGTGAGCAGTTCTTC
CASSVGTGEQFF
>TRBJ1-2|TRBV12-1|NA|NA
TGTGCCAGCAGCTTAGGTACAGAACTCTATGGCTACACCTTC
CASSLGTELYGYTF
>TRBJ2-7|TRBV4-3|NA|TRBD2
TGCGCCAGCAGCCAAGGCCTAGCGGGGGGGTACGAGCAGTACTTC
CASSQGLAGGYEQYF
>TRBJ1-5|TRBV12-5|NA|TRBD1
TGTGCTAGTGGTCTTTACAGGGGGCAGCCCCAGCATTTT
CASGLYRGQPQHF
>TRBJ1-4|TRBV30|NA|NA
TGTGCCTGGAATAACCAAAGGGGGGCGGGTGAAAAACTGTTTTTT
CAWNNQRGAGEKLFF
>TRBJ2-7|TRBV7-9|NA|TRBD1
TGTGCCAGCAGCCTCCGGCGGGACAGGGTCTACGAGCAGTACTTC
CASSLRRDRVYEQYF
>TRBJ1-2|TRBV12-5|NA|NA
TGTGCTAGTGGTTTGGGTGGCAGCTACATCGGCTACACCTTC
CASGLGGSYIGYTF
>TRBJ2-7|TRBV9|NA|NA
TGTGCCAGCGGGCCTCTCCACGAGCAGTACTTC
CASGPLHEQYF
>TRBJ2-5|TRBV5-1|NA|NA
TGCGCCAGCAGCTTGGTAGGGGAGACCCAGTACTTC
CASSLVGETQYF
>TRBJ2-7|TRBV5-1|NA|NA
TGCGCCAGCAGCTTGGGAGTCCAATACGAGCAGTACTTC
CASSLGVQYEQYF
>TRBJ1-5|TRBV27|few|NA
TGTGCCAGCAGTTGGGTCGGAGGGGCACAGCAGCCCCAGCATTTT
CASSWVGGAQQPQHF
>TRBJ2-1|TRBV18|once|TRBD2
TGTGCCAGCTCACCACCTAATTTGAGCGGGGGGGGCGAGCAGTTCTTC
CASSPPNLSGGGEQFF
>TRBJ2-7|TRBV5-6|NA|NA
TGTGCCAGCAGCTTGGTTACGGGGTTCGAGCAGTACTTC
CASSLVTGFEQYF
>TRBJ1-2|TRBV4-1|NA|TRBD1
TGCGCCAGCAGCCACGGGACAGCCTATGGCTACACCTTC
CASSHGTAYGYTF
>TRBJ2-6|TRBV6-1|NA|NA
TGTGCCAGCCCAAGGTTCTCTGGGGCCAACGTCCTGACTTTC
CASPRFSGANVLTF
>TRBJ1-4|TRBV5-1|NA|NA
TGCGCCAGCAGCTTGCTAGGTGCGGCAACTAATGAAAAACTGTTTTTT
CASSLLGAATNEKLFF
>TRBJ2-7|TRBV5-4|once|TRBD1
TGTGCCAGCAGCCCCGGGACAGCACTCCACGAGCAGTACTTC
CASSPGTALHEQYF
>TRBJ1-6|TRBV6-6|NA|TRBD1
TGTGCCAGCAGAACCCAGACAGGGAAAGATTCACCCCTCCACTTT
CASRTQTGKDSPLHF
>TRBJ2-1|TRBV4-2|NA|TRBD1
TGTGCCAGCAGCCAACAGGGGGCGGTCAGCAATGAGCAGTTCTTC
CASSQQGAVSNEQFF
>TRBJ1-2|TRBV6-1|few|NA
TGTGCCAGCAGCTGGGGTGACTATGGCTACACCTTC
CASSWGDYGYTF
>TRBJ2-7|TRBV6-5|NA|NA
TGTGCCAGCAGTCCCGACACCTTCTACGAGCAGTACTTC
CASSPDTFYEQYF
>TRBJ1-2|TRBV5-1|NA|NA
TGCGCCAGCAGCCCCGGAGTTTCCCTGGGCTATGGCTACACCTTC
CASSPGVSLGYGYTF
>TRBJ2-5|TRBV19|NA|NA
TGTGCCAGTAGTATAACAGGGTGGGAAGAGACCCAGTACTTC
CASSITGWEETQYF
>TRBJ2-1|TRBV6-5|once|NA
TGTGCCAGCTCAGTCGGGCGCCATGAGCAGTTCTTC
CASSVGRHEQFF
>TRBJ2-3|TRBV11-2|NA|NA
TGTGCCAGCAGCTTAGGAGCTAGCCGCACAGATACGCAGTATTTT
CASSLGASRTDTQYF
>TRBJ1-6|TRBV30|NA|NA
TGTGCCTGGAGATACTTTTATAATTCACCCCTCCACTTT
CAWRYFYNSPLHF
>TRBJ1-1|TRBV7-3|NA|NA
TGTGCCAGCAGTCCAAACAGGGTTGGGGCGAACACTGAAGCTTTCTTT
CASSPNRVGANTEAFF
>TRBJ2-2|TRBV27|NA|NA
TGTGCCAGCATGGGAGATGGGAGGACCGGGGAGCTGTTTTTT
CASMGDGRTGELFF
>TRBJ1-3|TRBV4-1|NA|NA
TGCGCCAGCAGCCTAGATTGGGGGGCTACGAACACCATATATTTT
CASSLDWGATNTIYF
>TRBJ1-5|TRBV14|NA|NA
TGTGCCAGCAGCCCGAATTATAGCAATCAGCCCCAGCATTTT
CASSPNYSNQPQHF
>TRBJ1-4|TRBV5-1|NA|TRBD1
TGCGCCAGCAGCAGACAGGGGGCAGATGAAAAACTGTTTTTT
CASSRQGADEKLFF
>TRBJ1-2|TRBV18|NA|NA
TGTGCCAGCTCACCACTCATAACTCCACAAGGACAACGGAACTATGGCTACACCTTC
CASSPLITPQGQRNYGYTF
>TRBJ1-4|TRBV27|NA|TRBD1
TGTGCCAGCAGTTTATCGGACACAGGGGCCCGGGGGGAAAAACTGTTTTTT
CASSLSDTGARGEKLFF
>TRBJ1-1|TRBV27|NA|NA
TGTGCCAGCAAGGACGTGAACACTGAAGCTTTCTTT
CASKDVNTEAFF
>TRBJ1-4|TRBV5-6|few|NA
TGTGCCAGCAGCTTGTTACAGCCGACTGAAAAACTGTTTTTT
CASSLLQPTEKLFF
>TRBJ2-1|TRBV19|NA|TRBD2
TGTGCCAGTATGAGTCTAGCGGGGGGGTATGAGCAGTTCTTC
CASMSLAGGYEQFF
>TRBJ1-2|TRBV6-5|NA|NA
TGTGCCAGCAGTCGTCCTTATAAGCACTATGGCTACACCTTC
CASSRPYKHYGYTF
>TRBJ2-5|TRBV5-6|NA|TRBD2
TGTGCCAGCAGCTTGTATCTAGCGGGGTACCAAGAGACCCAGTACTTC
CASSLYLAGYQETQYF
>TRBJ1-2|TRBV4-1|NA|NA
TGCGCCAGCAGCCAAGGGACCGTTAACTATGGCTACACCTTC
CASSQGTVNYGYTF
>TRBJ1-5|TRBV4-2|few|NA
TGTGCCAGCAGCCAAGGGAGTAATATGTGGCCCCAGCATTTT
CASSQGSNMWPQHF
>TRBJ1-4|TRBV7-2|once|NA
TGTGCCAGCAGCAAAAGGGCAGGGAACGAAAAACTGTTTTTT
CASSKRAGNEKLFF
>TRBJ1-1|TRBV20-1|NA|NA
TGCAGTGCTAGAGGGACTGAAGCTTTCTTT
CSARGTEAFF
>TRBJ2-5|TRBV7-2|NA|NA
TGTGCCAGCAGCAGGGCACGGGGAGGAGAGACCCAGTACTTC
CASSRARGGETQYF
>TRBJ2-7|TRBV28|few|TRBD1
TGTGCCAGCACCCTGGGACAGGGGACCTCCTACGAGCAGTACTTC
CASTLGQGTSYEQYF
>TRBJ2-7|TRBV4-3|NA|TRBD1
TGCGCCAGCAGCCAAGAACAGGGGGAAACCTACGAGCAGTACTTC
CASSQEQGETYEQYF
>TRBJ1-2|TRBV19|NA|NA
TGTGCCAGTAGTAGTTTTGGCATCGATGGTGGTGGCTACACCTTC
CASSSFGIDGGGYTF
>TRBJ2-1|TRBV5-1|NA|NA
TGCGCCAGCAGCTTGGTGGCACAGGGCAATGAGCAGTTCTTC
CASSLVAQGNEQFF